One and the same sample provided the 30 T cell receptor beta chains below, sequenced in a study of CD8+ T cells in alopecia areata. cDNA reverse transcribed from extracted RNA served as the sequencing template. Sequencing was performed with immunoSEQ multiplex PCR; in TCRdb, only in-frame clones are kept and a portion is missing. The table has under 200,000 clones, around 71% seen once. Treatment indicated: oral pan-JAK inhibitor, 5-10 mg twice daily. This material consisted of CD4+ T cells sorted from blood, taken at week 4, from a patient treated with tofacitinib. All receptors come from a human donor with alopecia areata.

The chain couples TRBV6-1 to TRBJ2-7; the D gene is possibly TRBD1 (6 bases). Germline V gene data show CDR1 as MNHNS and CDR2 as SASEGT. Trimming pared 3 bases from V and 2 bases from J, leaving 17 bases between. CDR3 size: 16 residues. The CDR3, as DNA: TGTGCCAGCAGTGACCACAGGGTTCGGGGAGCCTACGAGCAGTACTTC. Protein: CASSDHRVRGAYEQYF.

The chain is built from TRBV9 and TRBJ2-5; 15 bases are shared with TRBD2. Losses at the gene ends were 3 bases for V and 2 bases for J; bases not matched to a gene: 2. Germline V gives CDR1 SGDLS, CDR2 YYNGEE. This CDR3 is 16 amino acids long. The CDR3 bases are TGTGCCAGCAGCGCGGGACTAGCGGGGGGTCAAGAGACCCAGTACTTC. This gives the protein CASSAGLAGGQETQYF.

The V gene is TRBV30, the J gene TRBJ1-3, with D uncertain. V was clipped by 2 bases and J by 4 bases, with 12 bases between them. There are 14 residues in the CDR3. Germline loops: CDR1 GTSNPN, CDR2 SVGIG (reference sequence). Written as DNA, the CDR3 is TGTGCCTGGAGTTTGGGATTTGGGGGAAACACCATATATTTT. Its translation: CAWSLGFGGNTIYF.

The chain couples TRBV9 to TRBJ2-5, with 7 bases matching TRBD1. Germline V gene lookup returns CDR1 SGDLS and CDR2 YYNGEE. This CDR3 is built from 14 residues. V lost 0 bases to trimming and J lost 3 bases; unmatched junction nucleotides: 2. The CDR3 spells CASSVGGTEETQYF. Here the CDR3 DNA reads TGTGCCAGCAGCGTAGGAGGGACAGAAGAGACCCAGTACTTC.

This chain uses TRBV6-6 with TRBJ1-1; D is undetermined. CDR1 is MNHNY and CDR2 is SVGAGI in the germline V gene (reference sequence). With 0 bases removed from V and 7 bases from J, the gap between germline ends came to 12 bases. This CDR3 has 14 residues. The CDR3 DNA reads TGTGCCAGCAGTTACTCGTCACGGTTTGATGAAGCTTTCTTT. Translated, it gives CASSYSSRFDEAFF.

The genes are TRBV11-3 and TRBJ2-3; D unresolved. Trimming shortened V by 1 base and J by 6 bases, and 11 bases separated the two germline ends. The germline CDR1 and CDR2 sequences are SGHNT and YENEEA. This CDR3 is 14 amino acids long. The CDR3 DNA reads TGTGCCAGCAGCTTAGGCACGGCGGCGGATACGCAGTATTTT. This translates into CASSLGTAADTQYF. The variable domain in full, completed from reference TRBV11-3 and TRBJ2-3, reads EAGVVQSPRYKIIEKKQPVAFWCNPISGHNTLYWYLQNLGQGPELLIRYENEEAVDDSQLPKDRFSAERLKGVDSTLKIQPAELGDSAVYLCASSLGTAADTQYFGPGTRLTVL.

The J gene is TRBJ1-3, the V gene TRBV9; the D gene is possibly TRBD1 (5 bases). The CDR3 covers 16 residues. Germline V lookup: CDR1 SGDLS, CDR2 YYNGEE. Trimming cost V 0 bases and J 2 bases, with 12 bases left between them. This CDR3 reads CASSVGGRGTGNTIYF. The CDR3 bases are TGTGCCAGCAGCGTAGGGGGAAGGGGAACTGGAAACACCATATATTTT. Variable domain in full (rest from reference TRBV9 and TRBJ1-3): DSGVTQTPKHLITATGQRVTLRCSPRSGDLSVYWYQQSLDQGLQFLIQYYNGEERAKGNILERFSAQQFPDLHSELNLSSLELGDSALYFCASSVGGRGTGNTIYFGEGSWLTVV.

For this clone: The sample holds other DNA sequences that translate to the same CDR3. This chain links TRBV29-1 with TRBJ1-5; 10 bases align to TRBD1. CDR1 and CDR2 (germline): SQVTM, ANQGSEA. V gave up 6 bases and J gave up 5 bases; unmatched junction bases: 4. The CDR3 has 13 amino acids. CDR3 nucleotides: TGCAGCGTCGCCGGGACAGGGGATCAGCCCCAGCATTTT. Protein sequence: CSVAGTGDQPQHF.

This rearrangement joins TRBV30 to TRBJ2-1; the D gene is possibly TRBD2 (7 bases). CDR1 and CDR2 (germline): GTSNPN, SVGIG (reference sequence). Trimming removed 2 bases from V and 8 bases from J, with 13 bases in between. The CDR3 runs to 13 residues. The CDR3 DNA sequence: TGTGCCTGGAGTCGACCGGGGGGCCATGAGCAGTTCTTC. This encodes CAWSRPGGHEQFF.

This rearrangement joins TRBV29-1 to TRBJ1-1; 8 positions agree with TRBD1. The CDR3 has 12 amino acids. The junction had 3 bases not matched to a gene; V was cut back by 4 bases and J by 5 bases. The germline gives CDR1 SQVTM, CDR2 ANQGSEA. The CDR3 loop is CSVATGETEAFF. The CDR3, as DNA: TGCAGCGTTGCGACAGGGGAGACTGAAGCTTTCTTT.

In DNA, the CDR3 is TGTGCCAGCAGTTACGTGACAACCGGCACTGAAGCTTTCTTT. Translation: CASSYVTTGTEAFF. This chain uses TRBV6-5 with TRBJ1-1; D gene uncertain. In germline, CDR1 is MNHEY, CDR2 SVGAGI. The CDR3 runs 14 residues. Trimming took off 2 bases at V and 4 bases at J, with 11 bases between the two ends.

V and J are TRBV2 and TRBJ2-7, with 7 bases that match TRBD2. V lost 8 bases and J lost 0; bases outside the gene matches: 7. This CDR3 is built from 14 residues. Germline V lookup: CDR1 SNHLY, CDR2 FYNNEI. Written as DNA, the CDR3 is TGTGCCAGCGGGAGGGGAGACGTCTCCTACGAGCAGTACTTC. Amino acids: CASGRGDVSYEQYF.

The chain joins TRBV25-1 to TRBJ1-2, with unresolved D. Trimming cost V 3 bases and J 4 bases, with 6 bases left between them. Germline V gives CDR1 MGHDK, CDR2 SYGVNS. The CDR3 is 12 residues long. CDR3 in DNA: TGTGCCAGCAGTGACCGAACCTATGGCTACACCTTC. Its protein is CASSDRTYGYTF.

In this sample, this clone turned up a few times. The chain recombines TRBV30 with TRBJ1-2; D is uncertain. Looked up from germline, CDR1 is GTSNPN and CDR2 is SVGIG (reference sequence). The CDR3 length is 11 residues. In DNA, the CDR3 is TGTGCGTACGAGTTCAACTATGGCTACACCTTC. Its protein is CAYEFNYGYTF.

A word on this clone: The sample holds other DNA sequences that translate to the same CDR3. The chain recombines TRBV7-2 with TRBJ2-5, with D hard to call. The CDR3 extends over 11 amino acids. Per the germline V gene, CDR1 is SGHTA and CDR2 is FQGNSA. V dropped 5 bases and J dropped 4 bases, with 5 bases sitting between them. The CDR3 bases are TGTGCCAGCAGCCTATTAGAGACCCAGTACTTC. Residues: CASSLLETQYF.

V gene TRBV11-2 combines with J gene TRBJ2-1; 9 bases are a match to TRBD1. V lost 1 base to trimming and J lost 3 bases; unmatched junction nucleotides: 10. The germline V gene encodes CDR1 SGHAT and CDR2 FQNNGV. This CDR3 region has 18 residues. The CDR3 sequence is CASSLVWRSGQGYNEQFF. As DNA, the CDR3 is TGTGCCAGCAGCTTAGTATGGCGCTCGGGACAGGGCTACAATGAGCAGTTCTTC.

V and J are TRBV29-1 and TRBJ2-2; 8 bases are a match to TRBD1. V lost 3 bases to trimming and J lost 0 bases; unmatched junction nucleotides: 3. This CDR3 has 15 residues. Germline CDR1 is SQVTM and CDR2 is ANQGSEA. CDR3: CSVDVQGANTGELFF. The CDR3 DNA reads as TGCAGCGTTGACGTACAGGGGGCGAACACCGGGGAGCTGTTTTTT.

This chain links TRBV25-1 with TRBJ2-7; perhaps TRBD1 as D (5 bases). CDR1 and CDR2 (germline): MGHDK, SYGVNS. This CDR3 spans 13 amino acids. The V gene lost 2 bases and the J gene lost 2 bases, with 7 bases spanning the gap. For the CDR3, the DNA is TGTGCCAGCAGTGAAGGGGCCCCCTACGAGCAGTACTTC. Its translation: CASSEGAPYEQYF.

Written as DNA, the CDR3 is TGTGCCAGCAGGCACGCCCTGGGGTATGGCTACACCTTC. Translation: CASRHALGYGYTF. The chain employs TRBV2 and TRBJ1-2, with unresolved D. V was cut by 6 bases and J by 5 bases, with 13 bases left in between. The CDR3 extends over 13 amino acids. Germline V gives CDR1 SNHLY, CDR2 FYNNEI.

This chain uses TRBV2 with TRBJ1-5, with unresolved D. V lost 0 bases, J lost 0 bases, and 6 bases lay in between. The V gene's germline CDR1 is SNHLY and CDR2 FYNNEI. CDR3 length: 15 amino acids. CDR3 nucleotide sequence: TGTGCCAGCAGTGAAGCTTTATATAGCAATCAGCCCCAGCATTTT. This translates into CASSEALYSNQPQHF.

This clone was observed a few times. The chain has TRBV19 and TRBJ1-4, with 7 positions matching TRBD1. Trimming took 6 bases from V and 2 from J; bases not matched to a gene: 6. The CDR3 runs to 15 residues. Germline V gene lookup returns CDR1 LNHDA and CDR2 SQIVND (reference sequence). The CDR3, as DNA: TGTGCCAGTAGGCTCTCAGGGGGGACTAATGAAAAACTGTTTTTT. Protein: CASRLSGGTNEKLFF.

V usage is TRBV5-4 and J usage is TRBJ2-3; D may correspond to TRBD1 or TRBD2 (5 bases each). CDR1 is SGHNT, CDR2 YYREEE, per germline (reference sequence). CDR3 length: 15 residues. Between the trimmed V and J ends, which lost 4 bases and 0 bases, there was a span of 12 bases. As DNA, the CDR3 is TGTGCCAGCAGCCCTGAGGGGTCTAGCACAGATACGCAGTATTTT. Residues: CASSPEGSSTDTQYF.

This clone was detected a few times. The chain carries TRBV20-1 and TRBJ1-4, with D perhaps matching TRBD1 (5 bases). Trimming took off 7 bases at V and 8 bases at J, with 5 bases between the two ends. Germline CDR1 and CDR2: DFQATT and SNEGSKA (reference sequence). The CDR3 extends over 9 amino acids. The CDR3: CSEGEKLFF. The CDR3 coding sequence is TGCAGTGAGGGGGAAAAACTGTTTTTT.

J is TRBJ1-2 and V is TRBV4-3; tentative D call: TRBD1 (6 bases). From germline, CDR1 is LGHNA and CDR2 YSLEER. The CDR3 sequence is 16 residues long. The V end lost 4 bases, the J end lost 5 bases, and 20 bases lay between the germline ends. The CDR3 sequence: CASSPLGKGQSYGYTF. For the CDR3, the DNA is TGCGCCAGCAGCCCCCTCGGAAAGGGACAATCTTATGGCTACACCTTC.

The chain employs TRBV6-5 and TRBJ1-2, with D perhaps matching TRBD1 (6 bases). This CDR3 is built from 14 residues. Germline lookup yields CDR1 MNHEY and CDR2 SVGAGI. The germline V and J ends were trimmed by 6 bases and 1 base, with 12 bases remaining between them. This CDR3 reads CASSTRDNNYGYTF. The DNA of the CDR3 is TGTGCCAGCAGCACCCGGGACAATAACTATGGCTACACCTTC.

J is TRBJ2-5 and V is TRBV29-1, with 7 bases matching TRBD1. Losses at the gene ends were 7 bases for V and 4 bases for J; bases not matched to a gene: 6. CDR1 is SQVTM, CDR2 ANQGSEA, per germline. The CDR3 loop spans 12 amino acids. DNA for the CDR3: TGCAGCGCAAGGACAGGTCCAGAGACCCAGTACTTC. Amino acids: CSARTGPETQYF.

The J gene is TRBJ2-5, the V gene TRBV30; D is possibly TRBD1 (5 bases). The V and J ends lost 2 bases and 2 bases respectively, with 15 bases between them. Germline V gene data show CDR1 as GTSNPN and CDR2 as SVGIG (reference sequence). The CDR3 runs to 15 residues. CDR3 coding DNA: TGTGCCTGGAGTAGACGTCGACAGCCACAAGAGACCCAGTACTTC. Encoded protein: CAWSRRRQPQETQYF. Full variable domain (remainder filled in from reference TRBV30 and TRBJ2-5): SQTIHQWPATLVQPVGSPLSLECTVEGTSNPNLYWYRQAAGRGLQLLFYSVGIGQISSEVPQNLSASRPQDRQFILSSKKLLLSDSGFYLCAWSRRRQPQETQYFGPGTRLLVL.

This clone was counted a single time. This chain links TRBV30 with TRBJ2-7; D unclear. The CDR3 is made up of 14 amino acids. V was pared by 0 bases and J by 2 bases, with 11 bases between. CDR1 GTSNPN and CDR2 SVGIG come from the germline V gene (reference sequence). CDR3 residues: CAWSVPGATYEQYF. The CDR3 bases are TGTGCCTGGAGTGTACCCGGAGCGACCTACGAGCAGTACTTC.

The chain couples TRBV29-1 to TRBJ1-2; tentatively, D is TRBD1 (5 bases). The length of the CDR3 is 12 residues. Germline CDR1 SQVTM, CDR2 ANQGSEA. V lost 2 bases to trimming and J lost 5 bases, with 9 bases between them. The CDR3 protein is CSVEWGPYGYTF. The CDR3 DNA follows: TGCAGCGTTGAATGGGGACCATATGGCTACACCTTC.

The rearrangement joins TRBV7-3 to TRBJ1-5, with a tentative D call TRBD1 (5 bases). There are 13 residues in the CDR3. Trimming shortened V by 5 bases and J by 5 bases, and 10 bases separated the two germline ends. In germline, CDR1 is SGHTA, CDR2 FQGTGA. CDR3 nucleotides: TGTGCCAGCAGCCTGGACACTGATCAGCCCCAGCATTTT. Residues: CASSLDTDQPQHF.